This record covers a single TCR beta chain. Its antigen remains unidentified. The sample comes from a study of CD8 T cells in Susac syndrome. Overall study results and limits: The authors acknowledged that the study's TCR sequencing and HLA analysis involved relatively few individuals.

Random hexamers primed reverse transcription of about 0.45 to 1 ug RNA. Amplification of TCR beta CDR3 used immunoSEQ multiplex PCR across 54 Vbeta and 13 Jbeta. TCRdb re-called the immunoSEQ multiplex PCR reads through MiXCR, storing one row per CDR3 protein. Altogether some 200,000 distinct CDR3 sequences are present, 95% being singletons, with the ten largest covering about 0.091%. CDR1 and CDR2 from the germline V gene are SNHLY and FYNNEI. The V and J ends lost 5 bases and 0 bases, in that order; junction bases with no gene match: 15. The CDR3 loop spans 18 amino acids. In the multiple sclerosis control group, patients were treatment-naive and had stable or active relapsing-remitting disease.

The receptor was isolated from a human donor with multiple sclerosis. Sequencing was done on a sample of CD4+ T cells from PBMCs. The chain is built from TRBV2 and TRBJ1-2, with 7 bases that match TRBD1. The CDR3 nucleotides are TGTGCCAGCAGTAGACAATCCGGGACAGCACAAACTAACTATGGCTACACCTTC. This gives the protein CASSRQSGTAQTNYGYTF.